The next 30 T cell receptor beta chains were all read from a single sample in a study of brain T cells in children with intractable seizures. Generated by immunoSEQ multiplex PCR, the TCRdb table keeps only in-frame clones and is missing some. Counted here are about 340,000 clones, over 90% occurring once; the ten biggest clones make up 5.7%. The time point: blood from clinic visit 5 months post-surgery; TSC patient then seizure free. Material: peripheral blood, obtained less than 6 months after surgery. These receptors were taken from a boy in the first two years of life with tuberous sclerosis and intractable seizures.

This clone has only a few counts. This chain connects TRBV3-1 (or the pseudogene TRBV3-2) to TRBJ1-6; D remains unclear. Germline V lookup: CDR1 LGHDT, CDR2 YNNKEL (reference sequence). The length of the CDR3 is 15 residues. Trimming removed 0 bases at V and 4 bases at J, with 7 bases between. In nucleotides, the CDR3 is TGTGCCAGCAGCCAAGAGGCTATATATAATTCACCCCTCCACTTT. This codes for CASSQEAIYNSPLHF.

The V gene is TRBV15, the J gene TRBJ2-3; D is ambiguous. The CDR3 sequence is 13 residues long. V was cut by 0 bases and J by 6 bases, with 7 bases left in between. Germline V gene data show CDR1 as LNHNV and CDR2 as YYDKDF (reference sequence). CDR3 in amino acids: CATSRETPDTQYF. Written as DNA, the CDR3 is TGTGCCACCAGCAGAGAGACACCGGATACGCAGTATTTT.

The rearrangement links TRBV11-3 to TRBJ2-5; D gene ambiguous. There are 13 residues in the CDR3. Trimming shortened V by 1 base and J by 4 bases, and 7 bases separated the two germline ends. Germline CDR1 SGHNT, CDR2 YENEEA. CDR3 sequence reads: CASSLVQRETQYF. CDR3 nucleotide sequence: TGTGCCAGCAGCTTAGTGCAGAGAGAGACCCAGTACTTC.

The chain is built from TRBV10-1 and TRBJ1-3, with 9 nucleotides matching TRBD1. CDR3 length: 14 amino acids. Germline V lookup: CDR1 WNHNN, CDR2 SYGVQD (reference sequence). V lost 3 bases and J lost 4; bases outside the gene matches: 1. The CDR3 DNA reads as TGCGCCAGCAGTGAAGGGACAGGGGGAAACACCATATATTTT. Encoded protein: CASSEGTGGNTIYF.

This clone has more than one count but fewer than ten. This chain connects TRBV25-1 to TRBJ1-3; D not resolved. CDR3 size: 17 residues. Germline V gene sequence: CDR1 MGHDK, CDR2 SYGVNS. V lost 1 base to trimming and J lost 0 bases, with 13 bases between them. The CDR3: CASSEFRGRDSGNTIYF. The CDR3 nucleotides are TGTGCCAGCAGTGAATTTCGGGGTAGGGACTCTGGAAACACCATATATTTT.

The CDR3 loop reads CASSLEGGPTLQYF. The CDR3 bases are TGCGCCAGCAGCTTGGAGGGGGGGCCAACTCTGCAGTACTTC. The chain combines TRBV5-1 with TRBJ2-7; D might be TRBD2 (7 bases). Trimming pared 0 bases from V and 9 bases from J, leaving 16 bases between. Germline V gene data show CDR1 as SGHRS and CDR2 as YFSETQ. The CDR3 length is 14 residues.

The chain couples TRBV7-2 to TRBJ1-1; no clear D gene. Trimming cost V 4 bases and J 5 bases, with 11 bases left between them. The CDR3 has 13 amino acids. Germline V CDR1 and CDR2: SGHTA, FQGNSA. The CDR3 coding sequence is TGTGCCAGCAGCTCGCTTCCTAGGACTGAAGCTTTCTTT. As protein: CASSSLPRTEAFF.

This clone has a handful of counts. The chain carries TRBV7-9 and TRBJ1-2, with 10 bases aligning to TRBD1. V dropped 5 bases and J dropped 5; count of bases not matched to a gene: 2. The CDR3 consists of 13 residues. Germline V gives CDR1 SEHNR, CDR2 FQNEAQ (reference sequence). As DNA, the CDR3 is TGTGCCAGCAGCCGGGACAGGGGATATGGCTACACCTTC. Its translation: CASSRDRGYGYTF. The variable domain in full, with the rest retrieved from reference TRBV7-9 and TRBJ1-2, is DTGVSQNPRHKITKRGQNVTFRCDPISEHNRLYWYRQTLGQGPEFLTYFQNEAQLEKSRLLSDRFSAERPKGSFSTLEIQRTEQGDSAMYLCASSRDRGYGYTFGSGTRLTVV.

This sequence joins TRBV7-9 and TRBJ2-7; TRBD2 matches at 7 bases. CDR3 size: 16 residues. Trimming at V came to 4 bases and at J to 0 bases, leaving 9 bases not matched to a gene. CDR1 and CDR2 from the germline V gene are SEHNR and FQNEAQ (reference sequence). The CDR3 reads CASSSHRGVHSYEQYF. As DNA, the CDR3 is TGTGCCAGCAGCTCCCACCGGGGGGTACACTCCTACGAGCAGTACTTC.

The genes are TRBV16 and TRBJ1-2; the D is unclear. CDR3 length: 15 amino acids. Germline V gene sequence: CDR1 KGHSY, CDR2 FQNENV. Deletions cut 0 bases from V and 4 bases from J, with 12 bases between. CDR3 coding DNA: TGTGCCAGCAGCCAATCGCGAGACAAACTCTATGGCTACACCTTC. It is translated as CASSQSRDKLYGYTF.

The chain recombines TRBV24-1 with TRBJ2-7; 11 nucleotides line up with TRBD2. The CDR3 contains 14 residues. Germline-derived CDR1 and CDR2 are KGHDR and SFDVKD. The trim removed 5 bases at V and 5 bases at J, leaving 4 bases unmatched. CDR3 coding DNA: TGTGCCACCAGTGGGCTAGCGGGAGGAAACGAGCAGTACTTC. Encoded protein: CATSGLAGGNEQYF.

The rearrangement joins TRBV28 to TRBJ1-1; D possibly corresponds to TRBD1 (6 bases). Per germline, CDR1 MDHEN and CDR2 SYDVKM. This CDR3 is built from 13 residues. V was clipped by 7 bases and J by 0 bases, with 9 bases between them. CDR3 coding DNA: TGTGCCAGCAACCGGGACATGAACACTGAAGCTTTCTTT. Protein: CASNRDMNTEAFF.

The V gene is TRBV5-1, the J gene TRBJ2-7; D unclear. This CDR3 has 13 amino acids. Between the trimmed V and J ends, which lost 0 bases and 0 bases, there was a span of 4 bases. The germline V gene has CDR1 SGHRS and CDR2 YFSETQ. The CDR3 is CASSLAPSYEQYF. CDR3 bases: TGCGCCAGCAGCTTGGCACCCTCCTACGAGCAGTACTTC.

The chain recombines TRBV3-1 (or the pseudogene TRBV3-2) with TRBJ2-1; D uncertain. The V gene's germline CDR1 is LGHDT and CDR2 YNNKEL (reference sequence). The CDR3 totals 12 residues. Trimming took 2 bases from V and 7 from J, leaving 6 bases between them. Here the CDR3 reads CASSQNGNEQFF. As DNA, the CDR3 is TGTGCCAGCAGCCAAAATGGGAATGAGCAGTTCTTC.

The chain links TRBV19 to TRBJ1-1, with D unresolved. V lost 3 bases and J 1 base, leaving 6 bases between the germline ends. This CDR3 region has 13 residues. Germline assignment: CDR1 LNHDA and CDR2 SQIVND (reference sequence). CDR3 sequence (DNA): TGTGCCAGTAGTATTCACGGGAACACTGAAGCTTTCTTT. Translating gives CASSIHGNTEAFF.

The chain carries TRBV5-1 and TRBJ2-1; D is undetermined. Germline assignment: CDR1 SGHRS and CDR2 YFSETQ. CDR3 length: 16 amino acids. V was cut by 4 bases and J by 1 base, with 15 bases left in between. The CDR3 here is CASSLMAGPSYNEQFF. The CDR3 nucleotides are TGCGCCAGCAGCCTCATGGCAGGTCCATCCTACAATGAGCAGTTCTTC. The full variable domain, rest sourced from reference TRBV5-1 and TRBJ2-1, is KAGVTQTPRYLIKTRGQQVTLSCSPISGHRSVSWYQQTPGQGLQFLFEYFSETQRNKGNFPGRFSGRQFSNSRSEMNVSTLELGDSALYLCASSLMAGPSYNEQFFGPGTRLTVL.

The rearrangement links TRBV6-5 to TRBJ1-6; TRBD1 matches at 7 bases. This CDR3 comprises 16 residues. CDR1 is MNHEY and CDR2 is SVGAGI in the germline V gene. J gave up 10 bases and V 2 bases, and 11 bases lay outside the gene matches. In nucleotides, the CDR3 is TGTGCCAGCAGTTACCATCGACAGGGTTTTAAATCACCCCTCCACTTT. It yields the protein CASSYHRQGFKSPLHF.

V is TRBV5-1 and J is TRBJ2-7; no clear D. V dropped 0 bases and J dropped 2 bases, with 9 bases sitting between them. CDR3 length: 14 residues. Germline lookup yields CDR1 SGHRS and CDR2 YFSETQ. The CDR3 spells CASSLVTDTYEQYF. The CDR3 DNA follows: TGCGCCAGCAGCTTGGTGACTGATACCTACGAGCAGTACTTC. Complete variable domain (other parts from reference TRBV5-1 and TRBJ2-7): KAGVTQTPRYLIKTRGQQVTLSCSPISGHRSVSWYQQTPGQGLQFLFEYFSETQRNKGNFPGRFSGRQFSNSRSEMNVSTLELGDSALYLCASSLVTDTYEQYFGPGTRLTVT.

The chain combines TRBV2 with TRBJ2-3; D is possibly TRBD1 or TRBD2 (5 bases each). Germline V CDR1 and CDR2: SNHLY, FYNNEI. The CDR3 is made up of 12 amino acids. Trimming shortened V by 7 bases and J by 6 bases, and 11 bases separated the two germline ends. Written as DNA, the CDR3 is TGTGCCAGCAAGGGGTTAGCGGATACGCAGTATTTT. This gives the protein CASKGLADTQYF.

The chain uses TRBV10-3 and TRBJ2-7; 7 bases fit TRBD1. Germline V gene data show CDR1 as ENHRY and CDR2 as SYGVKD. The CDR3 is 13 residues long. Losses at the gene ends were 2 bases for V and 9 bases for J; bases not matched to a gene: 7. The CDR3 bases are TGTGCCATCAGTGAGGGGACAGCCCTCGGGCAGTACTTC. Residues: CAISEGTALGQYF.

This rearrangement joins TRBV5-6 to TRBJ1-4; D remains ambiguous. V dropped 0 bases and J dropped 8 bases, with 11 bases sitting between them. The CDR3 has 14 residues. Germline CDR1 SGHDT, CDR2 YYEEEE. The CDR3 protein is CASSLVGIREKLFF. CDR3 DNA sequence: TGTGCCAGCAGCTTGGTGGGAATACGGGAAAAACTGTTTTTT.

A note on this clone: Other DNA sequences within the sample encode an identical CDR3. The gene calls are TRBV30 and TRBJ2-1; the match to TRBD2 covers 7 bases. Germline V gene sequence: CDR1 GTSNPN, CDR2 SVGIG (reference sequence). This CDR3 has 13 residues. With V trimmed by 3 bases and J by 4 bases, 3 bases remained unmatched. CDR3 in DNA: TGTGCCTGGAGAACTAGCGCGTACAATGAGCAGTTCTTC. Translating it yields CAWRTSAYNEQFF. Full variable domain (missing parts from reference TRBV30 and TRBJ2-1): SQTIHQWPATLVQPVGSPLSLECTVEGTSNPNLYWYRQAAGRGLQLLFYSVGIGQISSEVPQNLSASRPQDRQFILSSKKLLLSDSGFYLCAWRTSAYNEQFFGPGTRLTVL.

As DNA, the CDR3 is TGCGCCAGCAGCCACACGACAGGCTATGGCTACACCTTC. As protein: CASSHTTGYGYTF. V and J are TRBV4-1 and TRBJ1-2, with D possibly TRBD1 on 6 matching bases. CDR1 is MGHRA and CDR2 is YSYEKL in the germline V gene. V was shortened by 3 bases and J by 4 bases, with 9 bases between the two germline ends. The CDR3 loop spans 13 amino acids.

This chain uses TRBV6-5 with TRBJ1-5; D is unresolved. Deletions cut 2 bases from V and 5 bases from J, with 10 bases between. The CDR3 is made up of 14 amino acids. Germline CDR1 MNHEY, CDR2 SVGAGI. The CDR3, as DNA: TGTGCCAGCAGTTACCGGTGGGAAGATCAGCCCCAGCATTTT. Translated, it gives CASSYRWEDQPQHF.

The rearrangement joins TRBV28 to TRBJ1-1; D gene uncertain. Germline V gene data show CDR1 as MDHEN and CDR2 as SYDVKM. The CDR3 is made up of 14 amino acids. V was shortened by 5 bases and J by 0 bases, with 10 bases between the two germline ends. The CDR3 is CASSQKLVNTEAFF. Here the CDR3 DNA reads TGTGCCAGCAGTCAAAAATTGGTGAACACTGAAGCTTTCTTT.

This sequence joins TRBV6-5 and TRBJ2-3; the D gene is possibly TRBD1 (6 bases). Germline V gene data show CDR1 as MNHEY and CDR2 as SVGAGI. The CDR3 extends over 12 amino acids. V gave up 6 bases and J gave up 3 bases, with 7 bases separating them. CDR3 coding DNA: TGTGCCAGCAGCGGGACAACAGATACGCAGTATTTT. Translation gives CASSGTTDTQYF.

The chain carries TRBV11-3 and TRBJ2-3; D may correspond to TRBD1 or TRBD2 (5 bases each). In germline, CDR1 is SGHNT, CDR2 YENEEA. V was trimmed by 4 bases and J by 10 bases, leaving 12 bases between them. The CDR3 runs to 12 residues. The CDR3, as DNA: TGTGCCAGCAGCTACCCCGGGACGGCGCAGTATTTT. Translating it yields CASSYPGTAQYF.

This chain links TRBV27 with TRBJ2-4, with unresolved D. This CDR3 has 14 amino acids. Germline CDR1 reads MNHEY; CDR2 reads SMNVEV (reference sequence). Trimming shortened V by 4 bases and J by 8 bases, and 15 bases separated the two germline ends. CDR3 sequence (DNA): TGTGCCAGCAGTTCGACTCCCTCTTTAGACATTCAGTACTTC. It is translated as CASSSTPSLDIQYF.

The genes are TRBV12-3 or TRBV12-4 and TRBJ1-5; D not certain. The CDR3 has 13 amino acids. V was pared by 7 bases and J by 8 bases, with 15 bases between. CDR3 in DNA: TGTGCCAGCAACCCCGGCGGTTCAGAGCCCCAGCATTTT. This codes for CASNPGGSEPQHF.

V is TRBV4-1 and J is TRBJ2-2, with 9 positions matching TRBD1. CDR1 and CDR2 (germline): MGHRA, YSYEKL. The CDR3 has 18 amino acids. V lost 2 bases and J lost 5; bases outside the gene matches: 12. CDR3 region: CASSQTHTGTGFTGELFF. The CDR3 bases are TGCGCCAGCAGCCAAACCCATACCGGGACAGGGTTTACCGGGGAGCTGTTTTTT.